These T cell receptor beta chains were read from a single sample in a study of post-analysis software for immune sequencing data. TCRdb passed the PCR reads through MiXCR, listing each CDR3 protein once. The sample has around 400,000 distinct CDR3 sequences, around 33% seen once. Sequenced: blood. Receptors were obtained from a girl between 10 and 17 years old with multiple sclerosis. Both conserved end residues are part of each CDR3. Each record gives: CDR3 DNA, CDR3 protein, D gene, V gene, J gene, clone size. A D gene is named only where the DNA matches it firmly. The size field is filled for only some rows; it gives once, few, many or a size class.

CDR3nt: TGTGCCAGCAGCCCGGACAGGGGGCCTGGCTACACCTTC
CDR3aa: CASSPDRGPGYTF
d_gene: TRBD1
v_gene: TRBV12-3/TRBV12-4
j_gene: TRBJ1-2
abundance: once

CDR3nt: TGTGCCAGCAGCTTGAGTCGTTCCTACGAGCGGTACTTC
CDR3aa: CASSLSRSYERYF
d_gene: -
v_gene: TRBV5-5
j_gene: TRBJ2-7
abundance: -

CDR3nt: TGTGCCAGCAGCTTAGATCGGGTGAACACAGATACGCAGTATTTT
CDR3aa: CASSLDRVNTDTQYF
d_gene: -
v_gene: TRBV11-2
j_gene: TRBJ2-3
abundance: -

CDR3nt: TGCAGTGCTAGGTCTGGCTCCTATAATTCACCCCTCCACTTT
CDR3aa: CSARSGSYNSPLHF
d_gene: -
v_gene: TRBV20-1
j_gene: TRBJ1-6
abundance: -

CDR3nt: TGCGCCAGCAGCTCCGGTCGGACAGGGGCGCACGAGCAGTACTTC
CDR3aa: CASSSGRTGAHEQYF
d_gene: TRBD1
v_gene: TRBV5-1
j_gene: TRBJ2-7
abundance: -

CDR3nt: TGTACCAGCAGTACCTCTGGGTGGGGTTACGAGCAGTACTTC
CDR3aa: CTSSTSGWGYEQYF
d_gene: -
v_gene: TRBV28
j_gene: TRBJ2-7
abundance: once

CDR3nt: TGCGCCAGCAGCGCGATTACAGGAGCAGAGACCCAGTACTTC
CDR3aa: CASSAITGAETQYF
d_gene: -
v_gene: TRBV5-1
j_gene: TRBJ2-5
abundance: -

CDR3nt: TGCGCCAGCAAAGCCGGGGAGAGCTCCTACAATGAGCAGTTCTTC
CDR3aa: CASKAGESSYNEQFF
d_gene: -
v_gene: TRBV5-1
j_gene: TRBJ2-1
abundance: few

CDR3nt: TGTGCCAGCAGCGCATCCGGGACTAGCGGGGATGTACGGTTCTTC
CDR3aa: CASSASGTSGDVRFF
d_gene: TRBD2
v_gene: TRBV7-2
j_gene: TRBJ2-1
abundance: -

CDR3nt: TGTGCCAGCAGCCCCCAGACTAGCGGGGGCCCAGATACGCAGTATTTT
CDR3aa: CASSPQTSGGPDTQYF
d_gene: TRBD2
v_gene: TRBV9
j_gene: TRBJ2-3
abundance: -

CDR3nt: TGTGCCAAGGGACAGGGGCCCTACAATGAGCAGTTCTTC
CDR3aa: CAKGQGPYNEQFF
d_gene: TRBD1
v_gene: TRBV2
j_gene: TRBJ2-1
abundance: -

CDR3nt: TGTGCCAGCTCACCGACAGGAGTTTACCAAGAGACCCAGTACTTC
CDR3aa: CASSPTGVYQETQYF
d_gene: -
v_gene: TRBV18
j_gene: TRBJ2-5
abundance: -

CDR3nt: TGTGCCAGCAGCTCCCGAGGGGGGTCTGGGGCCAACGTCCTGACTTTC
CDR3aa: CASSSRGGSGANVLTF
d_gene: -
v_gene: TRBV9
j_gene: TRBJ2-6
abundance: few

CDR3nt: TGCGCCAGCAGCCAAGTGGTCTTGGGGGACTATGGCTACACCTTC
CDR3aa: CASSQVVLGDYGYTF
d_gene: -
v_gene: TRBV4-1
j_gene: TRBJ1-2
abundance: few

CDR3nt: TGTGCCAGCAGTTACTCGAGGGGACAGGATTTCTCTGGGGCCAACGTCCTGACTTTC
CDR3aa: CASSYSRGQDFSGANVLTF
d_gene: TRBD1
v_gene: TRBV6-2/TRBV6-3
j_gene: TRBJ2-6
abundance: -

CDR3nt: TGTGCCAGCAGTTACGGGGCAGCGGCTGAAGCTTTCTTT
CDR3aa: CASSYGAAAEAFF
d_gene: -
v_gene: TRBV6-2/TRBV6-3
j_gene: TRBJ1-1
abundance: few

CDR3nt: TGTGCCAGCAGTTTAGGGGCAGGCACTGAAGCTTTCTTT
CDR3aa: CASSLGAGTEAFF
d_gene: -
v_gene: TRBV5-1
j_gene: TRBJ1-1
abundance: many

CDR3nt: TGTGCCAGCAGCCAAGAAGAGCGGAAGAATGAGCAGTTCTTC
CDR3aa: CASSQEERKNEQFF
d_gene: -
v_gene: TRBV4-2
j_gene: TRBJ2-1
abundance: -

CDR3nt: TGTGCCAGTAGGATTCAGGGGAGTAGTCAGCCCCAGCATTTT
CDR3aa: CASRIQGSSQPQHF
d_gene: -
v_gene: TRBV19
j_gene: TRBJ1-5
abundance: -

CDR3nt: TGCAGTGCTAGAGATCGGGGGGGGTTGAACACTGAAGCTTTCTTT
CDR3aa: CSARDRGGLNTEAFF
d_gene: -
v_gene: TRBV20-1
j_gene: TRBJ1-1
abundance: -

CDR3nt: TGTGCCAGCAGACTCGATCCCCTTAACAATGAGCAGTTCTTC
CDR3aa: CASRLDPLNNEQFF
d_gene: -
v_gene: TRBV6-5
j_gene: TRBJ2-1
abundance: many

CDR3nt: TGCGCCAGCAGCCCCAGGGGGTCCCGCTCCTACGAGCAGTACTTC
CDR3aa: CASSPRGSRSYEQYF
d_gene: TRBD1
v_gene: TRBV5-1
j_gene: TRBJ2-7
abundance: few

CDR3nt: TGTGCCAGCAGTTACGAGGGGGCAACTAATGAAAAACTGTTTTTT
CDR3aa: CASSYEGATNEKLFF
d_gene: -
v_gene: TRBV6-5
j_gene: TRBJ1-4
abundance: -

CDR3nt: TGTGCCAGCAGTAGGGAGGGAGGGCTGGATCAGCCCCAGCATTTT
CDR3aa: CASSREGGLDQPQHF
d_gene: -
v_gene: TRBV7-9
j_gene: TRBJ1-5
abundance: -

CDR3nt: TGTGCCAGCAGGAGCTTATCCGGCTACGAGCAGTACTTC
CDR3aa: CASRSLSGYEQYF
d_gene: -
v_gene: TRBV6-5
j_gene: TRBJ2-7
abundance: -

CDR3nt: TGTGCCAGCAGCCTAGCCGCGGACAGGGCGGACTATGGCTACACCTTC
CDR3aa: CASSLAADRADYGYTF
d_gene: TRBD1
v_gene: TRBV7-2
j_gene: TRBJ1-2
abundance: -

CDR3nt: TGTGCCAGCAGCAAAAGGGGAAGCCGGGACGGACAAAACATTCAGTACTTC
CDR3aa: CASSKRGSRDGQNIQYF
d_gene: -
v_gene: TRBV21-1
j_gene: TRBJ2-4
abundance: few

CDR3nt: TGCGCCAGCAGCTTGCGGCCTAGCGGGGGACGCACAGATACGCAGTATTTT
CDR3aa: CASSLRPSGGRTDTQYF
d_gene: TRBD2
v_gene: TRBV5-1
j_gene: TRBJ2-3
abundance: few

CDR3nt: TGTGCCAGCAGGCAGGGGCTTAATTCAGCTGAAGCTTTCTTT
CDR3aa: CASRQGLNSAEAFF
d_gene: -
v_gene: TRBV6-4
j_gene: TRBJ1-1
abundance: few

CDR3nt: TGTGCCTGTTTCGAGGACCATTACAATGAGCAGTTCTTC
CDR3aa: CACFEDHYNEQFF
d_gene: -
v_gene: TRBV30
j_gene: TRBJ2-1
abundance: many

CDR3nt: TGTGCCAGCAGCTTATCTCCCAGGGGGACCGACATTTTCAATCAGCCCCAGCATTTT
CDR3aa: CASSLSPRGTDIFNQPQHF
d_gene: TRBD1
v_gene: TRBV7-6
j_gene: TRBJ1-5
abundance: -

CDR3nt: TGCAGCGTCCTCGGACAGGGACCCTACGAGCAGTACTTC
CDR3aa: CSVLGQGPYEQYF
d_gene: TRBD1
v_gene: TRBV29-1
j_gene: TRBJ2-7
abundance: few

CDR3nt: TGTGCCATCCTGACGGGCACTAACTATGGCTACACCTTC
CDR3aa: CAILTGTNYGYTF
d_gene: -
v_gene: TRBV28
j_gene: TRBJ1-2
abundance: -

CDR3nt: TGTGCCAGCAGTTACTCCGAGACACACAATGAGCAGTTCTTC
CDR3aa: CASSYSETHNEQFF
d_gene: -
v_gene: TRBV6-5
j_gene: TRBJ2-1
abundance: many

CDR3nt: TGCGCCAGCAGCTTTAACCCGGGGAACTCCTACGAGCAGTACTTC
CDR3aa: CASSFNPGNSYEQYF
d_gene: -
v_gene: TRBV5-1
j_gene: TRBJ2-7
abundance: few

CDR3nt: TGCAGTGCTCCAGTGGGAGGGAGCCCCCTCTACGAGCAGTACTTC
CDR3aa: CSAPVGGSPLYEQYF
d_gene: TRBD2
v_gene: TRBV20-1
j_gene: TRBJ2-7
abundance: -

CDR3nt: TGCAGTGAACTCGGGACGGCGAAGGCCAAAAACATTCAGTACTTC
CDR3aa: CSELGTAKAKNIQYF
d_gene: -
v_gene: TRBV20-1
j_gene: TRBJ2-4
abundance: -

CDR3nt: TGTGCCAGCACCCAGAACAGGGTCACTTCCTATGGCTACACCTTC
CDR3aa: CASTQNRVTSYGYTF
d_gene: -
v_gene: TRBV7-9
j_gene: TRBJ1-2
abundance: -

CDR3nt: TGTGCCAGCAGTCCGTTAGGGGACCAAGAGACCCAGTACTTC
CDR3aa: CASSPLGDQETQYF
d_gene: -
v_gene: TRBV6-5
j_gene: TRBJ2-5
abundance: many

CDR3nt: TGTGCCAGCAGCCTGCCGGGGAACGCCTACGAGCAGTACTTC
CDR3aa: CASSLPGNAYEQYF
d_gene: -
v_gene: TRBV21-1
j_gene: TRBJ2-7
abundance: -

CDR3nt: TGTGCCAGCATGCCCCGGGACAGATCCTACGAGCAGTACTTC
CDR3aa: CASMPRDRSYEQYF
d_gene: TRBD1
v_gene: TRBV27
j_gene: TRBJ2-7
abundance: -

CDR3nt: TGTGCCAGCAGTGACTCGGGAGGGGTATCCTACAATGAGCAGTTCTTC
CDR3aa: CASSDSGGVSYNEQFF
d_gene: TRBD2
v_gene: TRBV6-4
j_gene: TRBJ2-1
abundance: -

CDR3nt: TGTGCCAGCAGCCAAGATCTAGGAGGGGCGCGGGGCTACACCTTC
CDR3aa: CASSQDLGGARGYTF
d_gene: -
v_gene: TRBV3-1
j_gene: TRBJ1-2
abundance: few

CDR3nt: TGTGCCAGCAGTGACGACAGGACCCTCCACTTT
CDR3aa: CASSDDRTLHF
d_gene: -
v_gene: TRBV6-1
j_gene: TRBJ1-6
abundance: few

CDR3nt: TGTGCCAGCAGTGGCTCGGGGCGGGAGACCCAGTACTTC
CDR3aa: CASSGSGRETQYF
d_gene: -
v_gene: TRBV2
j_gene: TRBJ2-5
abundance: few

CDR3nt: TGTGCCAGCAGTTATAGGGACTCTGGGGCCAACGTCCTGACTTTC
CDR3aa: CASSYRDSGANVLTF
d_gene: -
v_gene: TRBV6-5
j_gene: TRBJ2-6
abundance: -

CDR3nt: TGCGCCAGCAGCTTGGAGGGGGCAACAGATACGCAGTATTTT
CDR3aa: CASSLEGATDTQYF
d_gene: TRBD1
v_gene: TRBV5-1
j_gene: TRBJ2-3
abundance: -

CDR3nt: TGTGCCAGCAGCCCCACTACAGGAATGAGGGAGCAGTTCTTC
CDR3aa: CASSPTTGMREQFF
d_gene: -
v_gene: TRBV12-3/TRBV12-4
j_gene: TRBJ2-1
abundance: -

CDR3nt: TGCGCCAGCAGTTGGGACAAGTCCTACGAGCAGTACTTC
CDR3aa: CASSWDKSYEQYF
d_gene: -
v_gene: TRBV5-1
j_gene: TRBJ2-7
abundance: -

CDR3nt: TGTGCCAGCAGCTACCCCGAGGGGGTGGGCGAGACCCAGTACTTC
CDR3aa: CASSYPEGVGETQYF
d_gene: -
v_gene: TRBV5-5
j_gene: TRBJ2-5
abundance: -

CDR3nt: TGCAGTGCTAGCGACACAAACACAGGGTTGGATTCACCCCTCCACTTT
CDR3aa: CSASDTNTGLDSPLHF
d_gene: -
v_gene: TRBV20-1
j_gene: TRBJ1-6
abundance: few